These 8 T cell receptor beta chains were all obtained from the same sample, sequenced in a study of identical twins (dated by TCRdb to the mid-2010s). The library relied on 5' RACE. The instrument given in TCRdb is Illumina HiSeq 2000. The public reads were reprocessed in TCRdb via fastp at Q25 and MiXCR, keeping in-frame beta chains. CDR3 protein duplicates are merged, each entry listing the most common genes and DNA. The sample yields about 890,000 distinct CDR3 sequences; about 12% were counted once. The ten largest clones take up 1.5% to 2% of the sample. The same specimen was also included in a second study, on yellow fever vaccine responses in identical twins.

Sequencing input: PBMCs. These receptors were taken from a woman under 30 in good health.

This clonotype was picked up many times. The rearrangement joins TRBV6-5 to TRBJ2-5; TRBD2 matches at 10 bases. The V segment lost 2 bases and the J segment 4 bases; nucleotides outside the gene matches: 7. Germline lookup yields CDR1 MNHEY and CDR2 SVGAGI. The CDR3 loop spans 16 amino acids. CDR3 sequence: CASSYGASGGTETQYF. CDR3 nucleotides: TGTGCCAGCAGTTACGGGGCTAGCGGGGGAACAGAGACCCAGTACTTC.

There are a few counts of this clonotype. V and J are TRBV24-1 and TRBJ2-5; D tentatively fits TRBD1 or TRBD2 (7 bases each). The CDR3 is 15 residues long. Trimming shortened V by 8 bases and J by 5 bases, and 20 bases separated the two germline ends. Germline CDR1 is KGHDR and CDR2 is SFDVKD. CDR3 sequence reads: CATTSQGQRGETQYF. CDR3 sequence (DNA): TGTGCCACCACCTCTCAGGGACAGCGGGGCGAGACCCAGTACTTC.

This clonotype was seen only a few times. The chain couples TRBV19 to TRBJ2-4, with TRBD1 matching 9 bases. Per germline, CDR1 LNHDA and CDR2 SQIVND (reference sequence). This CDR3 spans 16 amino acids. V was pared by 5 bases and J by 0 bases, with 5 bases of the junction left unmatched. The DNA of the CDR3 is TGTGCCAGTAGTTCGACAGGGGGACTAGCCAAAAACATTCAGTACTTC. This translates into CASSSTGGLAKNIQYF.

This chain uses TRBV6-5 with TRBJ2-7; D gene uncertain. The germline CDR1 and CDR2 sequences are MNHEY and SVGAGI. This CDR3 is 11 amino acids long. Trimming removed 7 bases from V and 3 bases from J, with 7 bases in between. The CDR3 loop is CASTHRYEQYF. The DNA of the CDR3 is TGTGCCAGCACCCACCGCTACGAGCAGTACTTC.

The rearrangement joins TRBV20-1 to TRBJ2-2; 7 nucleotides match TRBD2. Trimming removed 4 bases from V and 6 bases from J; junction bases left unmatched: 14. The germline CDR1 and CDR2 sequences are DFQATT and SNEGSKA (reference sequence). CDR3 length: 16 amino acids. The CDR3 is CSAIKPSGILPGELFF. The CDR3 nucleotides read TGCAGTGCTATTAAGCCTAGCGGTATTCTACCCGGGGAGCTGTTTTTT.

The V call is TRBV19, the J call TRBJ1-5, with D perhaps TRBD1 (6 bases). V lost 6 bases and J lost 2, with 11 bases in between. This CDR3 is 14 amino acids long. Germline V gene lookup returns CDR1 LNHDA and CDR2 SQIVND (reference sequence). CDR3 sequence (DNA): TGTGCCAGTAGCCACAGGGAGGGCAATCAGCCCCAGCATTTT. Protein product: CASSHREGNQPQHF. The entire variable domain, with the rest obtained from reference TRBV19 and TRBJ1-5, is as follows: DGGITQSPKYLFRKEGQNVTLSCEQNLNHDAMYWYRQDPGQGLRLIYYSQIVNDFQKGDIAEGYSVSREKKESFPLTVTSAQKNPTAFYLCASSHREGNQPQHFGDGTRLSIL.

This sequence joins TRBV25-1 and TRBJ1-6; D is uncertain. The CDR3 runs to 17 residues. Germline lookup yields CDR1 MGHDK and CDR2 SYGVNS. Deletions cut 4 bases from V and 7 bases from J, with 20 bases between. CDR3 in DNA: TGTGCCAGCAGTGTAAACCGGGCCGGGGTAGGGAATTCACCCCTCCACTTT. Its protein is CASSVNRAGVGNSPLHF.

This chain uses TRBV7-9 with TRBJ2-6; D gene ambiguous. V lost 3 bases, J lost 5 bases, and 11 bases lay in between. Germline CDR1 and CDR2: SEHNR and FQNEAQ (reference sequence). The CDR3 runs to 15 residues. The CDR3 region is CASSLVDGRANVLTF. The CDR3 DNA follows: TGTGCCAGCAGCTTGGTGGACGGCCGGGCCAACGTCCTGACTTTC. The variable domain in full, with the rest retrieved from reference TRBV7-9 and TRBJ2-6, is DTGVSQNPRHKITKRGQNVTFRCDPISEHNRLYWYRQTLGQGPEFLTYFQNEAQLEKSRLLSDRFSAERPKGSFSTLEIQRTEQGDSAMYLCASSLVDGRANVLTFGAGSRLTVL.